The 15 T cell receptor beta chains reported below all come from one sample, sequenced in a study of T cell responses to AZD1222 COVID-19 vaccine. TCRdb keeps only in-frame clones here, not all; method: immunoSEQ multiplex PCR. Among around 150,000 clones, about 93% were seen once, and the ten largest hold approximately 0.64%. Sequenced here: peripheral blood, sampled on day 0 of AZD1222 vaccination. The receptors derive from an adult in good health.

In its sample, this clone was seen a few times. The V and J genes are TRBV5-1 and TRBJ1-6, with D unresolved. Germline V CDR1 and CDR2: SGHRS, YFSETQ. This CDR3 has 16 amino acids. The V end lost 1 base, the J end lost 5 bases, and 13 bases lay between the germline ends. CDR3 bases: TGCGCCAGCAGCTTGCTTCCGCAAACGAATAATTCACCCCTCCACTTT. Translation: CASSLLPQTNNSPLHF.

The J gene is TRBJ2-3, the V gene TRBV30; D tentatively reads TRBD1 or TRBD2 (5 bases each). CDR1 GTSNPN and CDR2 SVGIG come from the germline V gene (reference sequence). This CDR3 region has 13 residues. Trimming cost V 0 bases and J 14 bases, with 18 bases left between them. The CDR3 spells CAWSVPSGRGPYF. As DNA, the CDR3 is TGTGCCTGGAGTGTACCCAGCGGAAGGGGTCCGTATTTT.

The chain recombines TRBV5-6 with TRBJ1-1; D possibly corresponds to TRBD1 (5 bases). CDR3 size: 16 residues. CDR1 is SGHDT and CDR2 is YYEEEE in the germline V gene. Trimming removed 0 bases at V and 4 bases at J, with 16 bases between. The CDR3 nucleotides are TGTGCCAGCAGCTTGGCGTCACAAGGGGTGGGCACTGAAGCTTTCTTT. Amino acids: CASSLASQGVGTEAFF.

V and J are TRBV11-2 and TRBJ2-3; 9 nucleotides align to TRBD2. Trimming took 4 bases from V and 4 from J; bases not matched to a gene: 18. The germline gives CDR1 SGHAT, CDR2 FQNNGV. There are 19 residues in the CDR3. The CDR3, as DNA: TGTGCCAGCAGCTCGTCCCTCGCCTTGGGCGGGAGGGCCCCAGATACGCAGTATTTT. Translation: CASSSSLALGGRAPDTQYF.

In the case of this clone: The same CDR3 is also encoded by other DNA sequences in this sample. The chain carries TRBV19 and TRBJ1-5; D is uncertain. CDR3 length: 13 residues. The V end lost 1 base, the J end lost 4 bases, and 5 bases lay between the germline ends. The germline gives CDR1 LNHDA, CDR2 SQIVND (reference sequence). For the CDR3, the DNA is TGTGCCAGTAGTATAGGGGGAAATCAGCCCCAGCATTTT. It codes for CASSIGGNQPQHF.

The gene calls are TRBV4-2 and TRBJ2-2; TRBD1 agrees at 7 bases. Germline lookup yields CDR1 LGHNA and CDR2 YNFKEQ. This CDR3 is built from 14 residues. V lost 1 base and J lost 6; bases outside the gene matches: 2. As DNA, the CDR3 is TGTGCCAGCAGCCAAGGAGGGGGCCCCGGGGAGCTGTTTTTT. It codes for CASSQGGGPGELFF.

This chain connects TRBV6-5 to TRBJ1-1; D gene uncertain. Germline V CDR1 and CDR2: MNHEY, SVGAGI. V lost 6 bases, J lost 6 bases, and 17 bases lay in between. This CDR3 is built from 14 residues. The CDR3 protein is CASSRGRQRAEAFF. The CDR3 DNA follows: TGTGCCAGCAGCCGCGGGCGCCAGCGTGCTGAAGCTTTCTTT.

The V call is TRBV4-1, the J call TRBJ2-3; D ambiguous. CDR3 size: 12 residues. Germline values: CDR1 MGHRA, CDR2 YSYEKL. V was clipped by 0 bases and J by 6 bases, with 4 bases between them. The CDR3 here is CASSQDRDTQYF. CDR3 bases: TGCGCCAGCAGCCAAGACCGGGATACGCAGTATTTT.

This clone came up once. The chain joins TRBV10-1 to TRBJ2-3; D is ambiguous. The CDR3 is 14 residues long. The ends were cut back, 4 bases at V and 4 bases at J, with 12 bases in the middle. Per germline, CDR1 WNHNN and CDR2 SYGVQD (reference sequence). The CDR3 protein is CASSATPSSDTQYF. In DNA, the CDR3 is TGCGCCAGCAGTGCTACACCTTCCTCAGATACGCAGTATTTT.

This chain joins TRBV28 and TRBJ2-5; D is unresolved. The germline gives CDR1 MDHEN, CDR2 SYDVKM. This CDR3 is built from 13 residues. The germline V and J ends were trimmed by 1 base and 5 bases, with 8 bases remaining between them. CDR3 sequence: CASSLLDGETQYF. CDR3 coding DNA: TGTGCCAGCAGTTTATTGGACGGGGAGACCCAGTACTTC.

V is TRBV27 and J is TRBJ1-2; weak D call: TRBD1 (6 bases). CDR1 and CDR2 from the germline V gene are MNHEY and SMNVEV (reference sequence). The germline V and J ends were trimmed by 4 bases and 7 bases, with 16 bases remaining between them. CDR3 length equals 14 residues. This CDR3 reads CASSSPIRGIGYTF. CDR3 DNA: TGTGCCAGCAGTTCTCCAATCAGGGGTATTGGCTACACCTTC.

The CDR3 coding sequence is TGTGCCAGCGCGGACGCTGAAGCTTTCTTT. Its protein product is CASADAEAFF. The chain combines TRBV2 with TRBJ1-1; no clear D. CDR3 length equals 10 residues. Germline CDR1 is SNHLY and CDR2 is FYNNEI. V lost 8 bases to trimming and J lost 6 bases, with 7 bases between them.

This rearrangement joins TRBV13 to TRBJ2-1; 7 bases are a match to TRBD2. Trimming took 4 bases from V and 7 from J; bases not matched to a gene: 16. There are 17 residues in the CDR3. The germline gives CDR1 PRHDT, CDR2 FYEKMQ (reference sequence). Written as DNA, the CDR3 is TGTGCCAGCAGCTCCCCTTCGGGCGGGAGAGGTCGAAATGAGCAGTTCTTC. Amino acid sequence: CASSSPSGGRGRNEQFF.

The chain combines TRBV30 with TRBJ1-5; D may be TRBD1 (6 bases). The germline V gene encodes CDR1 GTSNPN and CDR2 SVGIG (reference sequence). This CDR3 has 16 residues. V was cut by 1 base and J by 2 bases, with 15 bases left in between. The CDR3 loop is CAWSARGPRGNQPQHF. The CDR3, as DNA: TGTGCCTGGAGTGCCCGGGGGCCAAGGGGCAATCAGCCCCAGCATTTT.

This clone was seen just once. The chain couples TRBV11-1 to TRBJ2-7; a possible D gene is TRBD1 (5 bases). V was clipped by 3 bases and J by 2 bases, with 11 bases between them. Germline CDR1 reads SGHAT; CDR2 reads FQDESV (reference sequence). The CDR3 covers 14 residues. In nucleotides, the CDR3 is TGTGCCAGCAGCTTTAGTAGGGGCCCCTACGAGCAGTACTTC. Encoded protein: CASSFSRGPYEQYF. Filled out from reference TRBV11-1 and TRBJ2-7, the complete variable domain reads EAEVAQSPRYKITEKSQAVAFWCDPISGHATLYWYRQILGQGPELLVQFQDESVVDDSQLPKDRFSAERLKGVDSTLKIQPAELGDSAMYLCASSFSRGPYEQYFGPGTRLTVT.